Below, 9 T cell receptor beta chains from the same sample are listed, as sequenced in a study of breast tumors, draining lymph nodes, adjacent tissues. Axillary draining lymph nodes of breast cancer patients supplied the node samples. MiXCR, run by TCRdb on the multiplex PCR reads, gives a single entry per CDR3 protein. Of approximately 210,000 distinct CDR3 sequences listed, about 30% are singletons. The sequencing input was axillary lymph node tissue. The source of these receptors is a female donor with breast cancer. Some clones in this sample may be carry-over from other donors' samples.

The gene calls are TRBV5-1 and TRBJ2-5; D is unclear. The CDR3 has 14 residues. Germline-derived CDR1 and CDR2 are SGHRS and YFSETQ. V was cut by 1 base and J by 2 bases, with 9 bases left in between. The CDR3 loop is CASSLMAEQETQYF. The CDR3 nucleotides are TGCGCCAGCAGCTTGATGGCGGAACAAGAGACCCAGTACTTC. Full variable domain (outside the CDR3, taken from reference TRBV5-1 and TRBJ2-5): KAGVTQTPRYLIKTRGQQVTLSCSPISGHRSVSWYQQTPGQGLQFLFEYFSETQRNKGNFPGRFSGRQFSNSRSEMNVSTLELGDSALYLCASSLMAEQETQYFGPGTRLLVL.

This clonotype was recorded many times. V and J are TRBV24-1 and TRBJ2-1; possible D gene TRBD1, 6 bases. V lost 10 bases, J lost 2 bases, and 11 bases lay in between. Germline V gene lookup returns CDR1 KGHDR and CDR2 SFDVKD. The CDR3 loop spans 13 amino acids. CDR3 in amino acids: CATTGPPYNEQFF. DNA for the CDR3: TGTGCCACTACAGGGCCCCCCTACAATGAGCAGTTCTTC.

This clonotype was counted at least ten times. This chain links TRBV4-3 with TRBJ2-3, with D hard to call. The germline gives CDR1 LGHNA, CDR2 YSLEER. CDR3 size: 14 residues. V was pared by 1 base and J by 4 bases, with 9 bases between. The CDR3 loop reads CASSQAFLPDTQYF. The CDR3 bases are TGCGCCAGCAGCCAAGCATTTCTCCCAGATACGCAGTATTTT.

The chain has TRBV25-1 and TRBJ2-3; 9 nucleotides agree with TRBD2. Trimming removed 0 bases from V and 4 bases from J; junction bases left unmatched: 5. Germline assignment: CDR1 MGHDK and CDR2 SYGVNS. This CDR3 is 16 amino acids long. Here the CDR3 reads CASSEYRGGRADTQYF. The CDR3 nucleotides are TGTGCCAGCAGTGAATATCGGGGCGGGAGGGCAGATACGCAGTATTTT.

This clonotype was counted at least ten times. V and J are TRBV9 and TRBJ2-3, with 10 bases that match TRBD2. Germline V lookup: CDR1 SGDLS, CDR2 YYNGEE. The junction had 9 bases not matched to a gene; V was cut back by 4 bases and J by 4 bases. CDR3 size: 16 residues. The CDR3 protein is CASSPSAGGGADTQYF. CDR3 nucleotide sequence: TGTGCCAGCAGCCCTTCAGCGGGAGGGGGGGCAGATACGCAGTATTTT.

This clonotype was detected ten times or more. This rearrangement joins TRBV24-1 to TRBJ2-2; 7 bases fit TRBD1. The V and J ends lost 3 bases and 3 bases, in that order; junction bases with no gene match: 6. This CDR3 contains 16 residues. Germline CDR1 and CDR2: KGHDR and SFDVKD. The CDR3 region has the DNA TGTGCCACCAGTGATCCCGGACAGGCCCACACCGGGGAGCTGTTTTTT. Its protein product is CATSDPGQAHTGELFF.

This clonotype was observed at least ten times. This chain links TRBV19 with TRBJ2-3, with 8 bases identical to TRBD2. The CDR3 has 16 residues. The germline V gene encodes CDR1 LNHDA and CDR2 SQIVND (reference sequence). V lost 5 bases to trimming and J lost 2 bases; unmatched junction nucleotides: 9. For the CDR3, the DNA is TGTGCCAGTAGTGCAGGCGGACTAGCCCTCACAGATACGCAGTATTTT. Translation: CASSAGGLALTDTQYF.

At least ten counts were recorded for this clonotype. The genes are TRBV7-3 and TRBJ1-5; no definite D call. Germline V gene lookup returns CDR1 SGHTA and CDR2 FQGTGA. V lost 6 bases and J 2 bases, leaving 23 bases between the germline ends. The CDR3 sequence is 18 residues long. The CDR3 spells CASRPLTPGTRGNQPQHF. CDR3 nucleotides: TGTGCCAGCAGACCACTAACACCGGGCACTCGGGGCAATCAGCCCCAGCATTTT.

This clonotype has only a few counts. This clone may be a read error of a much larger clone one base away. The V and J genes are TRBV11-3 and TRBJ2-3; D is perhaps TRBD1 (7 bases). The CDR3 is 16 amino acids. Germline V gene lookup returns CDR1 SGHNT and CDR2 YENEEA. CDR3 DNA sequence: TGTGCCAGCAGCTCAGGGGGGACAAAAAGCACAGGTACGCAGTATTTT. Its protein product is CASSSGGTKSTGTQYF.